The entry that follows covers one TCR beta chain sequence. The naive CD8 subset, CD45RO-negative cells positively selected for CCR7, excluded terminally differentiated effector memory CD45RA+ cells. This specimen comes from a study of shared clonotypes between healthy human individuals. Per the germline V gene, CDR1 is SEHNR and CDR2 is FQNEAQ (reference sequence). Trimming took off 4 bases at V and 0 bases at J, with 21 bases between the two ends. This CDR3 contains 19 residues. Clones were sequenced by immunoSEQ multiplex PCR, and TCRdb holds only the in-frame ones, with some missing. The sample lists about 2.1 million clones, 93% occurring once.

The sequence was obtained from a man younger than 35 in good health. Some clones in this sample may be carry-over from other donors' samples. The rearrangement uses TRBV7-9 and TRBJ1-4, with no clear D. Material: naive CD8+ T cells from PBMCs. The CDR3 bases are TGTGCCAGCAGCTCGAGCGTAGCAGTCAACCCTGCAACTAATGAAAAACTGTTTTTT. This gives the protein CASSSSVAVNPATNEKLFF.